Presented here are 8 T cell receptor beta chains from one specimen sequenced in a study of blood T cell repertoires in COVID-19. Clones were sequenced by immunoSEQ multiplex PCR, and TCRdb holds only the in-frame ones, with some missing. The repertoire holds 350,000 to 450,000 clones, with 80% to 85% as singletons. Sequencing was performed on PBMCs or T cells enriched from blood (not recorded which). Receptors were obtained from a woman aged 45 to 65 who had recovered from COVID-19.

The V gene is TRBV3-1 (or the pseudogene TRBV3-2), the J gene TRBJ2-7; D is possibly TRBD2 (7 bases). Trimming took off 3 bases at V and 7 bases at J, with 22 bases between the two ends. This CDR3 spans 16 amino acids. Germline V gene sequence: CDR1 LGHDT, CDR2 YNNKEL (reference sequence). The CDR3 region has the DNA TGTGCCAGCAGCCAGGGGGCGGGACTACCCTTGGAGGAGCAGTACTTC. Its translation: CASSQGAGLPLEEQYF.

This chain uses TRBV11-3 with TRBJ2-3; D is possibly TRBD2 (6 bases). This CDR3 is built from 14 residues. The germline V gene has CDR1 SGHNT and CDR2 YENEEA. V gave up 2 bases and J gave up 2 bases, with 8 bases separating them. Written as DNA, the CDR3 is TGTGCCAGCAGCTTACTAGCGAACACAGATACGCAGTATTTT. Residues: CASSLLANTDTQYF.

The chain uses TRBV27 and TRBJ2-2; D may be TRBD1 (6 bases). The germline CDR1 and CDR2 sequences are MNHEY and SMNVEV (reference sequence). The CDR3 runs to 15 residues. Deletions cut 3 bases from V and 4 bases from J, with 12 bases between. CDR3 region: CASSFGTSSTGELFF. The CDR3 DNA follows: TGTGCCAGCAGTTTTGGGACATCGAGCACCGGGGAGCTGTTTTTT.

This clone was seen only once. This chain uses TRBV11-2 with TRBJ2-7; maybe TRBD2 (5 bases). This CDR3 contains 16 residues. The V end lost 3 bases, the J end lost 5 bases, and 20 bases lay between the germline ends. CDR1 and CDR2 from the germline V gene are SGHAT and FQNNGV. CDR3 protein: CASSLTPSSTLHEQYF. The DNA of the CDR3 is TGTGCCAGCAGCTTGACACCTAGCTCCACCTTACACGAGCAGTACTTC.

This clone was observed a few times. The chain couples TRBV19 to TRBJ1-5, with D perhaps TRBD1 (6 bases). The V and J ends lost 8 bases and 7 bases respectively, with 18 bases between them. This CDR3 region has 14 residues. CDR1 and CDR2 from the germline V gene are LNHDA and SQIVND (reference sequence). The CDR3 bases are TGTGCCAGTGGGGACAACTCGGGGTTCCAGCCCCAGCATTTT. Protein product: CASGDNSGFQPQHF.

This chain joins TRBV30 and TRBJ1-4; maybe TRBD1 (6 bases). The CDR3 sequence is 15 residues long. The germline V gene encodes CDR1 GTSNPN and CDR2 SVGIG (reference sequence). Trimming removed 3 bases at V and 0 bases at J, with 11 bases between. The CDR3 DNA reads TGTGCCTGGAGAACAGGGTCAGCAACTAATGAAAAACTGTTTTTT. Protein: CAWRTGSATNEKLFF.

The J gene is TRBJ2-2, the V gene TRBV10-3, with 7 bases lining up with TRBD2. The CDR3 totals 18 residues. Trimming at V came to 2 bases and at J to 4 bases, leaving 13 bases not matched to a gene. Germline-derived CDR1 and CDR2 are ENHRY and SYGVKD. Here the CDR3 reads CAISELGRENPATGELFF. The CDR3 coding sequence is TGTGCCATCAGTGAGCTCGGGCGGGAGAATCCGGCCACCGGGGAGCTGTTTTTT.

This chain joins TRBV6-5 and TRBJ1-4, with unresolved D. The germline CDR1 and CDR2 sequences are MNHEY and SVGAGI. Trimming took 2 bases from V and 7 from J, leaving 8 bases between them. The CDR3 sequence is 13 residues long. CDR3 loop: CASSYGKPEKLFF. The CDR3 DNA reads TGTGCCAGCAGTTACGGCAAACCTGAAAAACTGTTTTTT.